This TCR beta chain was sequenced in a study of T cells in Graves' hyperthyroidism and ophthalmopathy. The CDR3 is 12 amino acids. Germline CDR1 is LGHDT and CDR2 is YNNKEL (reference sequence). The V gene lost 8 bases and the J gene lost 5 bases, with 12 bases spanning the gap. TCR beta CDR3 regions were amplified from RNA transcripts. A first-round RT-PCR of the TCR CDR3 used the HTBI primer set. TCRdb passed the multiplex PCR reads through MiXCR, listing each CDR3 protein once. The data show about 300,000 distinct CDR3 sequences, with 12% to 15% seen just once and 7.9% held by the top ten. This clonotype was seen many times.

The material sequenced was blood. The TCR comes from a woman aged 40 to 50 with Graves' hyperthyroidism. This sequence joins TRBV3-1 and TRBJ1-1, with D perhaps matching TRBD1 (6 bases). This CDR3 reads CASGITGTEAFF. The CDR3 bases are TGTGCCAGCGGAATAACAGGGACTGAAGCTTTCTTT.